Each of the 27 T cell receptor beta chains below was sequenced from the same sample in a study of blood T cell repertoires in COVID-19. Produced via immunoSEQ multiplex PCR; TCRdb's table is partial and in-frame only. The sample carries about 180,000 clones, about 89% recorded once. Sequenced: peripheral blood. Receptors originate from a man aged 18 to 29 who had recovered from COVID-19.

With regard to this clone: Other DNA variants within this sample encode the same CDR3. This rearrangement joins TRBV5-1 to TRBJ2-7, with D possibly being TRBD1 (6 bases). Trimming pared 4 bases from V and 5 bases from J, leaving 10 bases between. Germline V lookup: CDR1 SGHRS, CDR2 YFSETQ. The CDR3 totals 12 residues. In DNA, the CDR3 is TGCGCCAGCAGCCTGACAGGAAACGAGCAGTACTTC. Residues: CASSLTGNEQYF.

The J gene is TRBJ2-2, the V gene TRBV10-1, with 10 bases matching TRBD2. Germline assignment: CDR1 WNHNN and CDR2 SYGVQD (reference sequence). The CDR3 consists of 18 residues. Unmatched junction bases numbered 7, after V lost 2 bases and J lost 1 base. CDR3 protein: CASSEGQREGLNTGELFF. CDR3 bases: TGCGCCAGCAGTGAGGGGCAGCGGGAGGGGTTGAACACCGGGGAGCTGTTTTTT.

This sequence joins TRBV12-5 and TRBJ1-2; no definite D call. This CDR3 is built from 13 residues. Trimming pared 0 bases from V and 4 bases from J, leaving 6 bases between. Germline CDR1 is LGHNT and CDR2 is FRNRAP. CDR3 residues: CASGLVQSYGYTF. The CDR3, as DNA: TGTGCTAGTGGTTTGGTACAGAGCTATGGCTACACCTTC.

This rearrangement joins TRBV6-5 to TRBJ2-7; the match to TRBD1 covers 10 bases. There are 16 residues in the CDR3. Germline V gives CDR1 MNHEY, CDR2 SVGAGI. The V segment lost 0 bases and the J segment 2 bases; nucleotides outside the gene matches: 4. The chain's CDR3 is CASSYSKDRGAYEQYF. The CDR3, as DNA: TGTGCCAGCAGTTACTCGAAGGACAGGGGGGCCTACGAGCAGTACTTC.

The CDR3 sequence is CASNRDKNTGELFF. The CDR3 bases are TGTGCCTCCAACCGGGACAAAAACACCGGGGAGCTGTTTTTT. This chain links TRBV5-4 with TRBJ2-2, with D possibly being TRBD1 (6 bases). Deletions cut 10 bases from V and 2 bases from J, with 15 bases between. The CDR3 contains 14 residues. CDR1 and CDR2 (germline): SGHNT, YYREEE (reference sequence).

The chain couples TRBV6-5 to TRBJ2-1; D is perhaps TRBD2 (5 bases). The CDR3 is made up of 15 amino acids. V was cut by 6 bases and J by 0 bases, with 12 bases left in between. Germline-derived CDR1 and CDR2 are MNHEY and SVGAGI. The CDR3 DNA is TGTGCCAGCAGCATACTAGGAAACTCCTACAATGAGCAGTTCTTC. This gives the protein CASSILGNSYNEQFF.

The chain couples TRBV29-1 to TRBJ2-7; D not resolved. The CDR3 consists of 12 residues. The V gene's germline CDR1 is SQVTM and CDR2 ANQGSEA. Trimming pared 4 bases from V and 2 bases from J, leaving 9 bases between. CDR3: CSVGAPTYEQYF. CDR3 DNA: TGCAGCGTTGGGGCACCAACCTACGAGCAGTACTTC.

The CDR3 here is CASSVNLGQDEQYF. DNA of the CDR3: TGCGCCAGCAGCGTAAATCTCGGACAGGACGAGCAGTACTTC. The rearrangement joins TRBV5-1 to TRBJ2-7; 7 positions agree with TRBD1. Germline CDR1 and CDR2: SGHRS and YFSETQ. Germline trimming cut 4 bases from V and 5 bases from J; bases unmatched to any gene: 9. CDR3 length equals 14 residues.

J is TRBJ1-5 and V is TRBV27; D gene ambiguous. This CDR3 spans 13 amino acids. The germline V gene has CDR1 MNHEY and CDR2 SMNVEV (reference sequence). V dropped 1 base and J dropped 7 bases, with 8 bases sitting between them. The CDR3 loop is CASSLFGLQPQHF. The CDR3 DNA is TGTGCCAGCAGTTTATTTGGACTACAGCCCCAGCATTTT.

The gene calls are TRBV5-5 and TRBJ1-5, with D possibly being TRBD1 (6 bases). Trimming stripped 4 bases from V and 6 bases from J, with 17 bases between. Germline CDR1 is SGHKS and CDR2 is YYEKEE (reference sequence). The CDR3 runs to 15 residues. The CDR3 region is CASSLKLQGSQPQHF. In DNA form, the CDR3 reads TGTGCCAGCAGCCTGAAGCTACAGGGAAGTCAGCCCCAGCATTTT.

The chain carries TRBV3-1 (or the pseudogene TRBV3-2) and TRBJ2-1; TRBD1 is a possible D gene (6 bases). CDR3 length: 14 amino acids. Germline V gene sequence: CDR1 LGHDT, CDR2 YNNKEL (reference sequence). Trimming shortened V by 6 bases and J by 4 bases, and 13 bases separated the two germline ends. CDR3 DNA: TGTGCCAGCAGACTAAGGGGGAGTTACAATGAGCAGTTCTTC. Its protein product is CASRLRGSYNEQFF.

V is TRBV5-4 and J is TRBJ1-1; D ambiguous. The CDR3 has 13 residues. V was shortened by 1 base and J by 1 base, with 5 bases between the two germline ends. CDR1 is SGHNT and CDR2 is YYREEE in the germline V gene (reference sequence). Written as DNA, the CDR3 is TGTGCCAGCAGCTTGTGGCAGAACACTGAAGCTTTCTTT. Its protein is CASSLWQNTEAFF.

This clone was recorded once. V usage is TRBV9 and J usage is TRBJ2-3, with 14 positions matching TRBD2. The trim removed 2 bases at V and 3 bases at J, leaving 2 bases unmatched. The CDR3 has 16 amino acids. Germline V gene data show CDR1 as SGDLS and CDR2 as YYNGEE. The CDR3 nucleotides are TGTGCCAGCAGCGTGGGGACTAGCGGGAGTACAGATACGCAGTATTTT. Its translation is CASSVGTSGSTDTQYF.

The V and J genes are TRBV28 and TRBJ1-3; D perhaps matches TRBD1 (5 bases). The CDR3 has 13 residues. Trimming took off 8 bases at V and 2 bases at J, with 10 bases between the two ends. The germline V gene encodes CDR1 MDHEN and CDR2 SYDVKM. CDR3 protein: CASRPGAGNTIYF. CDR3 bases: TGTGCCAGCCGCCCGGGGGCTGGAAACACCATATATTTT.

This chain connects TRBV11-3 to TRBJ2-1; TRBD2 matches 11 bases. The CDR3 is 15 amino acids. V dropped 5 bases and J dropped 5; count of bases not matched to a gene: 5. Germline CDR1 is SGHNT and CDR2 is YENEEA. CDR3 sequence: CASSLRLAGHNEQFF. Here the CDR3 DNA reads TGTGCCAGCAGCCTGCGACTAGCGGGACACAATGAGCAGTTCTTC. The whole variable domain, filled in from reference TRBV11-3 and TRBJ2-1, reads EAGVVQSPRYKIIEKKQPVAFWCNPISGHNTLYWYLQNLGQGPELLIRYENEEAVDDSQLPKDRFSAERLKGVDSTLKIQPAELGDSAVYLCASSLRLAGHNEQFFGPGTRLTVL.

The V and J genes are TRBV5-1 and TRBJ2-7; 13 bases agree with TRBD2. Trimming took 3 bases from V and 5 from J; bases not matched to a gene: 8. The CDR3 runs 16 residues. Germline V CDR1 and CDR2: SGHRS, YFSETQ. DNA for the CDR3: TGCGCCAGCAGCTCGGGACTAGCGGGATATGCCGACGAGCAGTACTTC. It yields the protein CASSSGLAGYADEQYF.

The chain links TRBV28 to TRBJ2-1; TRBD1 matches 10 bases. The CDR3 length is 15 residues. Germline CDR1 reads MDHEN; CDR2 reads SYDVKM. After removal of 5 bases from V and 4 bases from J, the junction contained 5 bases not matched to a gene. The CDR3 reads CASSPRTGGYNEQFF. Written as DNA, the CDR3 is TGTGCCAGCAGTCCCAGGACAGGGGGTTACAATGAGCAGTTCTTC.

This clone was found a few times. The gene calls are TRBV7-9 and TRBJ1-2; 8 nucleotides align to TRBD1. Germline assignment: CDR1 SEHNR and CDR2 FQNEAQ (reference sequence). J gave up 7 bases and V 0 bases, and 7 bases lay outside the gene matches. The CDR3 contains 15 residues. The CDR3 nucleotides are TGTGCCAGCAGCTTAGCCGGACAGGGCGGTACTGGCTACACCTTC. Protein sequence: CASSLAGQGGTGYTF.

The rearrangement joins TRBV5-1 to TRBJ2-1, with D uncertain. The V gene lost 0 bases and the J gene lost 9 bases, with 4 bases spanning the gap. This CDR3 region has 11 residues. CDR1 and CDR2 from the germline V gene are SGHRS and YFSETQ. CDR3 nucleotide sequence: TGCGCCAGCAGCTTGGGAGGTGAGCAGTTCTTC. Amino acid sequence: CASSLGGEQFF.

The chain has TRBV7-9 and TRBJ2-3; tentative D call: TRBD1 (6 bases). The germline CDR1 and CDR2 sequences are SEHNR and FQNEAQ (reference sequence). The V and J ends lost 5 bases and 3 bases respectively, with 15 bases between them. The CDR3 covers 15 residues. CDR3 in amino acids: CASSQDRIQTDTQYF. The CDR3 DNA is TGTGCCAGCAGCCAAGACAGGATTCAAACAGATACGCAGTATTTT.

The rearrangement joins TRBV11-2 to TRBJ2-1; 10 nucleotides agree with TRBD2. The CDR3 is made up of 14 amino acids. The J segment lost 6 bases and the V segment lost 6 bases, leaving 5 bases of the junction unmatched. Germline assignment: CDR1 SGHAT and CDR2 FQNNGV. The CDR3 sequence: CASRGTSVVNEQFF. CDR3 in DNA: TGTGCCAGCAGAGGGACTAGCGTGGTCAATGAGCAGTTCTTC.

This clone has just one count. The chain uses TRBV19 and TRBJ1-5; tentatively, D is TRBD1 (6 bases). Trimming stripped 7 bases from V and 7 bases from J, with 17 bases between. The germline V gene has CDR1 LNHDA and CDR2 SQIVND (reference sequence). This CDR3 comprises 14 residues. The CDR3 loop is CASTLSGGGQPQHF. The DNA of the CDR3 is TGTGCCAGTACACTTAGCGGGGGCGGGCAGCCCCAGCATTTT.

The chain uses TRBV6-2 or TRBV6-3 and TRBJ2-3, with D tentatively TRBD2 (5 bases). The CDR3 spans 14 residues. Trimming cost V 6 bases and J 0 bases, with 10 bases left between them. The germline V gene encodes CDR1 MNHEY and CDR2 SVGEGT. As DNA, the CDR3 is TGTGCCAGCAGCATCACGGGGAGCACAGATACGCAGTATTTT. This encodes CASSITGSTDTQYF.

The chain has TRBV27 and TRBJ2-2; D perhaps matches TRBD2 (6 bases). The CDR3 is 16 residues long. Germline V lookup: CDR1 MNHEY, CDR2 SMNVEV (reference sequence). Trimming shortened V by 3 bases and J by 4 bases, and 15 bases separated the two germline ends. This chain's CDR3 is CASSFVSGDSTGELFF. The CDR3, as DNA: TGTGCCAGCAGTTTTGTATCGGGAGATTCCACCGGGGAGCTGTTTTTT.

This rearrangement joins TRBV6-1 to TRBJ2-7; 8 bases line up with TRBD2. This CDR3 region has 15 residues. V lost 3 bases and J lost 2; bases outside the gene matches: 6. The V gene's germline CDR1 is MNHNS and CDR2 SASEGT. DNA for the CDR3: TGTGCCAGCAGTGAGTTTGCGGGAGGTCCCTACGAGCAGTACTTC. It translates to CASSEFAGGPYEQYF.

The chain is built from TRBV6-1 and TRBJ1-5; 7 bases agree with TRBD1. This CDR3 contains 13 residues. V lost 2 bases to trimming and J lost 6 bases; unmatched junction nucleotides: 1. CDR1 MNHNS and CDR2 SASEGT come from the germline V gene. This CDR3 reads CASSESGGQPQHF. The CDR3, as DNA: TGTGCCAGCAGTGAATCAGGGGGTCAGCCCCAGCATTTT.

The chain combines TRBV6-5 with TRBJ1-5; 9 bases match TRBD1. With 4 bases clipped from V and 3 bases from J, the junction kept 7 bases outside the gene matches. This CDR3 spans 16 amino acids. Germline V CDR1 and CDR2: MNHEY, SVGAGI. The CDR3 DNA reads TGTGCCAGCAGTTTCTTGGGACAGGGAGTCAATCAGCCCCAGCATTTT. Amino acids: CASSFLGQGVNQPQHF.